Here is one TCR beta chain with its context. Its specificity is unknown. Reverse transcription of roughly 0.5 to 1 ug RNA used random hexamers. TCRdb reprocessed the immunoSEQ multiplex PCR reads via MiXCR and lists one record per CDR3 protein. The sample has fewer than 140,000 distinct CDR3 sequences; approximately 94% are singletons. The V end lost 2 bases, the J end lost 6 bases, and 22 bases lay between the germline ends. The CDR3 spans 17 residues. The data stem from a study of CD8 T cells in Susac syndrome. Study-wide results and limits: Total CD8+ repertoires held 15 to 20 Susac-specific public clones, while CD8+ TEMRA repertoires held five.

The chain employs TRBV23-1 and TRBJ1-1, with D perhaps TRBD1 (6 bases). TRBV23-1 is identified as an open reading frame with a role that is uncertain. This clonotype originated in a human donor with Susac syndrome. Sequenced input: CD8+ T cells from PBMCs. The CDR3 nucleotides are TGCGCCAGCAGTCAACCACAGGGAGCCCCTAAGGTGGCTGAAGCTTTCTTT. Translating it yields CASSQPQGAPKVAEAFF.